The 26 T cell receptor beta chains given below trace back to one sample, sequenced in a study of blood T cells in healthy people across ages. Alongside a J-beta primer mix, a sample-barcoded 5' primer served in a second PCR lasting roughly 7 to 11 cycles. TCRdb itself ran the 5' RACE reads through MiXCR, one entry per CDR3 protein. The sample lists 700,000 to 1,000,000 distinct CDR3 sequences, approximately 48% seen once, with around 18% in the top ten. The source material was blood. The origin of the receptors is a man between 60 and 75 years old in good health.

The chain carries TRBV5-1 and TRBJ2-2; D remains unclear. The V gene's germline CDR1 is SGHRS and CDR2 YFSETQ. This CDR3 has 13 residues. V was shortened by 4 bases and J by 5 bases, with 9 bases between the two germline ends. CDR3 sequence reads: CASSTDLTGELFF. CDR3 in DNA: TGCGCCAGCAGCACCGACTTGACCGGGGAGCTGTTTTTT. Full variable domain (remainder filled in from reference TRBV5-1 and TRBJ2-2): KAGVTQTPRYLIKTRGQQVTLSCSPISGHRSVSWYQQTPGQGLQFLFEYFSETQRNKGNFPGRFSGRQFSNSRSEMNVSTLELGDSALYLCASSTDLTGELFFGEGSRLTVL.

The J gene is TRBJ2-4, the V gene TRBV5-1; no clear D. The CDR3 is 12 residues long. V dropped 0 bases and J dropped 13 bases, with 11 bases sitting between them. The germline V gene encodes CDR1 SGHRS and CDR2 YFSETQ. CDR3 loop: CASSLAFTEQYF. For the CDR3, the DNA is TGCGCCAGCAGCTTGGCGTTTACGGAGCAGTACTTC. Full variable domain (outside the CDR3, taken from reference TRBV5-1 and TRBJ2-4): KAGVTQTPRYLIKTRGQQVTLSCSPISGHRSVSWYQQTPGQGLQFLFEYFSETQRNKGNFPGRFSGRQFSNSRSEMNVSTLELGDSALYLCASSLAFTEQYFGAGTRLSVL.

In this sample, this clonotype is medium-sized (0.01 to 0.1%). The V and J genes are TRBV6-6 and TRBJ2-7, with 7 bases matching TRBD1. J lost 2 bases, V lost 7 bases, and 11 bases had no gene match. The CDR3 extends over 15 amino acids. The germline gives CDR1 MNHNY, CDR2 SVGAGI (reference sequence). The CDR3 protein is CASTPGRGFTYEQYF. Here the CDR3 DNA reads TGTGCCAGCACCCCTGGCAGGGGGTTTACCTACGAGCAGTACTTC.

In its sample, this clonotype was seen a few times. The rearrangement uses TRBV2 and TRBJ2-7; D is unresolved. Trimming took 7 bases from V and 3 from J, leaving 13 bases between them. This CDR3 has 13 amino acids. Germline V lookup: CDR1 SNHLY, CDR2 FYNNEI. The DNA for the CDR3 is TGTGCCAGCACGGTCACACCCCGCTACGAGCAGTACTTC. It translates to CASTVTPRYEQYF. Supplemented by reference TRBV2 and TRBJ2-7, the full variable domain reads EPEVTQTPSHQVTQMGQEVILRCVPISNHLYFYWYRQILGQKVEFLVSFYNNEISEKSEIFDDQFSVERPDGSNFTLKIRSTKLEDSAMYFCASTVTPRYEQYFGPGTRLTVT.

This clonotype has more than one count but fewer than ten. V is TRBV4-1 and J is TRBJ2-1, with TRBD2 identical over 8 bases. Germline trimming cut 1 base from V and 6 bases from J; bases unmatched to any gene: 5. Looked up from germline, CDR1 is MGHRA and CDR2 is YSYEKL. This CDR3 comprises 15 residues. The CDR3 spells CASSQVRGGANEQFF. The CDR3 bases are TGCGCCAGCAGCCAAGTCCGGGGGGGGGCCAATGAGCAGTTCTTC.

Many counts were recorded for this clonotype. The chain links TRBV20-1 to TRBJ2-6, with D unresolved. The ends were cut back, 0 bases at V and 2 bases at J, with 5 bases in the middle. The CDR3 extends over 14 amino acids. Germline lookup yields CDR1 DFQATT and CDR2 SNEGSKA (reference sequence). CDR3: CSAREWTGANVLTF. The CDR3 nucleotides read TGCAGTGCTAGAGAGTGGACTGGGGCCAACGTCCTGACTTTC.

The V gene is TRBV20-1, the J gene TRBJ2-7, with D unclear. V lost 5 bases and J lost 1, with 9 bases in between. Germline V gene lookup returns CDR1 DFQATT and CDR2 SNEGSKA (reference sequence). The CDR3 loop spans 12 amino acids. The CDR3 DNA sequence: TGCAGTGCTTCCGATCAATCCTACGAGCAGTACTTC. Its translation is CSASDQSYEQYF.

As DNA, the CDR3 is TGCGCCAGCAGCCAAGCGGCTCTGGGGGCAGTACGTAATTCACCCCTCCACTTT. Residues: CASSQAALGAVRNSPLHF. The V gene is TRBV4-3, the J gene TRBJ1-6; possible D gene TRBD1, 6 bases. Trimming shortened V by 1 base and J by 6 bases, and 19 bases separated the two germline ends. The CDR3 runs to 18 residues. In germline, CDR1 is LGHNA, CDR2 YSLEER.

The chain employs TRBV20-1 and TRBJ1-2; D may be TRBD1 (5 bases). The V end was cut by 5 bases, the J end by 4 bases, with 8 bases between. CDR3 length: 11 amino acids. Germline V gives CDR1 DFQATT, CDR2 SNEGSKA (reference sequence). The CDR3 sequence is CSAGTGYGYTF. The CDR3 bases are TGCAGTGCTGGGACCGGCTATGGCTACACCTTC.

This clonotype was seen more than once but under ten times. The chain joins TRBV7-9 to TRBJ1-2; possible D gene TRBD1, 5 bases. Looked up from germline, CDR1 is SEHNR and CDR2 is FQNEAQ (reference sequence). V shed 5 bases and J shed 4 bases, with 14 bases lying between them. This CDR3 contains 14 residues. The CDR3 sequence is CASSRDGPRYGYTF. CDR3 bases: TGTGCCAGCAGCAGGGACGGACCCCGCTATGGCTACACCTTC. Full variable domain (outside the CDR3, taken from reference TRBV7-9 and TRBJ1-2): DTGVSQNPRHKITKRGQNVTFRCDPISEHNRLYWYRQTLGQGPEFLTYFQNEAQLEKSRLLSDRFSAERPKGSFSTLEIQRTEQGDSAMYLCASSRDGPRYGYTFGSGTRLTVV.

This clonotype was found a few times. This chain joins TRBV4-3 and TRBJ1-6; TRBD1 might be the D (5 bases). Germline V CDR1 and CDR2: LGHNA, YSLEER. The CDR3 is 17 amino acids. Trimming cost V 0 bases and J 13 bases, with 22 bases left between them. Here the CDR3 DNA reads TGCGCCAGCAGCCAAGACCGGGACCCAATAGGCGATTTTCCCCTCCACTTT. Its translation: CASSQDRDPIGDFPLHF.

This clonotype was detected a few times. The chain recombines TRBV20-1 with TRBJ2-1; 8 bases map to TRBD1. From germline, CDR1 is DFQATT and CDR2 SNEGSKA (reference sequence). The CDR3 is 18 amino acids. Germline trimming cut 0 bases from V and 4 bases from J; bases unmatched to any gene: 14. CDR3 amino acids: CSARETAGGWTGYNEQFF. The CDR3 DNA follows: TGCAGTGCTAGAGAAACGGCAGGCGGCTGGACAGGGTACAATGAGCAGTTCTTC.

The chain joins TRBV12-3 or TRBV12-4 to TRBJ2-1; 8 bases match TRBD2. Germline trimming cut 5 bases from V and 9 bases from J; bases unmatched to any gene: 18. This CDR3 has 17 residues. The CDR3 nucleotides read TGTGCCAGCAGTCCCTCGGGTCTAGCGGGTCCTTCAAGTGAGCAGTTCTTC. Encoded protein: CASSPSGLAGPSSEQFF.

This clonotype was counted a few times. This chain joins TRBV6-5 and TRBJ2-5; D is perhaps TRBD2 (5 bases). This CDR3 spans 15 amino acids. Per the germline V gene, CDR1 is MNHEY and CDR2 is SVGAGI. Trimming took off 2 bases at V and 5 bases at J, with 15 bases between the two ends. In DNA, the CDR3 is TGTGCCAGCAGTTACGCGGGCTTGCCCTCCGAGACCCAGTACTTC. Translating it yields CASSYAGLPSETQYF.

This chain uses TRBV27 with TRBJ2-7; TRBD2 agrees at 7 bases. The CDR3 is 17 residues long. V was pared by 6 bases and J by 12 bases, with 26 bases of the junction left unmatched. CDR1 and CDR2 (germline): MNHEY, SMNVEV (reference sequence). CDR3 amino acids: CASSIAGRPNFAYELYF. As DNA, the CDR3 is TGTGCCAGCAGCATAGCGGGCAGGCCGAACTTCGCCTACGAACTGTACTTC.

The chain combines TRBV12-3 or TRBV12-4 with TRBJ2-3; 12 nucleotides match TRBD2. The CDR3 spans 16 residues. The ends lost 6 bases at V and 2 bases at J; junction bases unmatched: 6. The CDR3 spells CASRPTSGGITDTQYF. The CDR3 coding sequence is TGTGCCAGCAGACCGACTAGCGGGGGAATCACAGATACGCAGTATTTT.

This rearrangement joins TRBV2 to TRBJ2-2; D tentatively fits TRBD1 or TRBD2 (6 bases each). Germline V gene data show CDR1 as SNHLY and CDR2 as FYNNEI. Trimming pared 1 base from V and 4 bases from J, leaving 10 bases between. The CDR3 covers 15 residues. The chain's CDR3 is CASSEGGASTGELFF. Here the CDR3 DNA reads TGTGCCAGCAGTGAAGGGGGGGCCTCCACCGGGGAGCTGTTTTTT.

This clonotype turned up a few times. V is TRBV4-3 and J is TRBJ2-7; D may be TRBD1 (6 bases). There are 16 residues in the CDR3. CDR1 and CDR2 from the germline V gene are LGHNA and YSLEER. V was clipped by 0 bases and J by 5 bases, with 17 bases between them. The CDR3 bases are TGCGCCAGCAGCCAAGATCCAGCAGGGGTTATCAACGAGCAGTACTTC. It specifies CASSQDPAGVINEQYF.

This clonotype showed up just a few times. This rearrangement joins TRBV2 to TRBJ2-2; 10 nucleotides agree with TRBD1. Trimming removed 10 bases from V and 4 bases from J; junction bases left unmatched: 3. This CDR3 contains 13 residues. Germline loops: CDR1 SNHLY, CDR2 FYNNEI. CDR3 in amino acids: CATRQGATGELFF. The CDR3 DNA is TGTGCCACTCGACAGGGGGCCACCGGGGAGCTGTTTTTT. The variable domain in full, completed from reference TRBV2 and TRBJ2-2, reads EPEVTQTPSHQVTQMGQEVILRCVPISNHLYFYWYRQILGQKVEFLVSFYNNEISEKSEIFDDQFSVERPDGSNFTLKIRSTKLEDSAMYFCATRQGATGELFFGEGSRLTVL.

This clonotype was picked up a small number of times. The chain employs TRBV5-1 and TRBJ1-2; the match to TRBD1 covers 7 bases. Germline CDR1 reads SGHRS; CDR2 reads YFSETQ. Unmatched junction bases numbered 6, after V lost 4 bases and J lost 0 bases. The CDR3 length is 15 residues. CDR3: CASSARQGANYGYTF. Written as DNA, the CDR3 is TGCGCCAGCAGCGCGAGACAGGGAGCTAACTATGGCTACACCTTC.

This clonotype was detected only a few times. This chain uses TRBV9 with TRBJ1-1; D unclear. V was clipped by 0 bases and J by 8 bases, with 20 bases between them. Germline V gene sequence: CDR1 SGDLS, CDR2 YYNGEE. This CDR3 has 16 amino acids. The CDR3 DNA sequence: TGTGCCAGCAGCGTAGAAGGTATGGGTTATCGTTCGGAAGCTTTCTTT. This translates into CASSVEGMGYRSEAFF.

Concerning this clonotype itself: This may be a read error: a much more frequent sequence differs by one nucleotide. The V gene is TRBV29-1, the J gene TRBJ2-5; D unresolved. The end of the DNA fits TRBJ2-7 better, so the J call may be wrong. The CDR3 is 12 residues long. CDR1 and CDR2 (germline): SQVTM, ANQGSEA. The CDR3 loop reads CSAAAGTYEQYF. The DNA for the CDR3 is TGCAGCGCTGCGGCCGGAACCTACGAGCAGTACTTC.

DNA for the CDR3: TGTGCCTGGACCGAGAGGGACAGGAGCTACACCTTC. Amino acid sequence: CAWTERDRSYTF. The chain has TRBV30 and TRBJ1-2; TRBD1 matches 8 bases. After removal of 4 bases from V and 9 bases from J, the junction contained 7 bases not matched to a gene. The CDR3 extends over 12 amino acids. The germline V gene has CDR1 GTSNPN and CDR2 SVGIG (reference sequence).

The chain couples TRBV11-3 to TRBJ2-3, with a tentative D call TRBD1 (5 bases). Germline CDR1 reads SGHNT; CDR2 reads YENEEA. The germline V and J ends were trimmed by 5 bases and 10 bases, with 10 bases remaining between them. CDR3 length: 11 residues. CDR3 region: CASSRQFAQYF. Here the CDR3 DNA reads TGTGCCAGCAGCCGACAGTTTGCGCAGTATTTT.

This clonotype was counted a single time. The rearrangement uses TRBV9 and TRBJ2-1; D tentatively reads TRBD1 or TRBD2 (6 bases each). V shed 4 bases and J shed 4 bases, with 18 bases lying between them. The CDR3 is 16 amino acids. Germline V lookup: CDR1 SGDLS, CDR2 YYNGEE. CDR3 protein: CASSSRPGATYNEQFF. In DNA form, the CDR3 reads TGTGCCAGCAGCAGCCGGCCGGGGGCCACGTACAATGAGCAGTTCTTC.

The J gene is TRBJ1-4, the V gene TRBV4-1; 8 bases match TRBD1. J was trimmed by 11 bases and V by 0 bases; bases with no gene match: 8. Germline CDR1 reads MGHRA; CDR2 reads YSYEKL. This CDR3 spans 15 amino acids. The CDR3 loop is CASSQDGSNRGKLFF. The CDR3 bases are TGCGCCAGCAGCCAAGATGGATCGAACAGGGGGAAACTGTTTTTT.